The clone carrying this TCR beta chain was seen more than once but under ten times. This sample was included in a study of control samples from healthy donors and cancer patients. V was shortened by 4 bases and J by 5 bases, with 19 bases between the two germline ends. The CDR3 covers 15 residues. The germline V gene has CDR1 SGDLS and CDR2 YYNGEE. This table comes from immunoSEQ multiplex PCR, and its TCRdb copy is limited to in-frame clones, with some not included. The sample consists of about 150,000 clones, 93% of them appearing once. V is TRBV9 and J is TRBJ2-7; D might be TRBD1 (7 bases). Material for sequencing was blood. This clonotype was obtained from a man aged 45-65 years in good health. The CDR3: CASSPRGAGWDEQYF. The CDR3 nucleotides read TGTGCCAGCAGCCCCAGGGGGGCAGGGTGGGACGAGCAGTACTTC.